Sequencing of this TCR beta chain was carried out in a study of T cell repertoires in cytomegalovirus infection. Looking at the study overall: Based on public TCR beta signatures, there were indications of CMV infection and of a matching HLA type. Study-level results: CMV-specific TCR beta clonotypes restricted by HLA-C dominated the ex vivo response.

As for this clonotype: The antigen remains undetermined.

TCRdb re-analysed the reads in MiXCR, keeping a single row per CDR3 protein. The repertoire holds roughly 730,000 distinct CDR3 sequences, with around 30% as singletons. CDR1 and CDR2 from the germline V gene are DFQATT and SNEGSKA (reference sequence). V shed 2 bases, J shed 4 bases, and the junction held 8 bases outside the gene matches. This CDR3 is built from 14 residues. J is TRBJ2-7 and V is TRBV20-1, with 7 bases identical to TRBD2. Sequencing was performed on cultured PBMCs, taken from culture after CMV antigen stimulation. The TCR sequence derives from a human donor in good health (CMV status not recorded). Some clones in this sample may be carry-over from other donors' samples. The CDR3 bases are TGCAGTGCTAGACGCGGGGGAGCGCAGTACGAGCAGTACTTC. The encoded protein is CSARRGGAQYEQYF.